The 29 T cell receptor beta chains in this list originate from one sample, sequenced in a study of neurological immune-mediated disorders (dated by TCRdb to the late 2010s). Library construction relied on 5' RACE. Sequencing was carried out with an Illumina HiSeq 2500. In TCRdb, the public reads were trimmed at Q25 with fastp and aligned with MiXCR, with productive beta chains retained. Under each unique CDR3 protein, matching rows form one entry showing the most common genes and DNA. For this sample the table gives nearly 60,000 distinct CDR3 sequences, of which approximately 3.1% were detected only once. The ten biggest clones cover approximately 7.1% of the sample. The sequenced material came from PBMCs. The receptors shown here come from a woman in her fifties or sixties with multiple sclerosis.

This clonotype has a count of ten or more. The chain links TRBV15 to TRBJ2-3; D unresolved. Germline V gene sequence: CDR1 LNHNV, CDR2 YYDKDF (reference sequence). The CDR3 extends over 14 amino acids. The V gene lost 5 bases and the J gene lost 1 base, with 10 bases spanning the gap. For the CDR3, the DNA is TGTGCCACCAGCTCCGAGACCCGCACAGATACGCAGTATTTT. Amino acid sequence: CATSSETRTDTQYF. The whole variable domain, remainder taken from reference TRBV15 and TRBJ2-3, is DAMVIQNPRYQVTQFGKPVTLSCSQTLNHNVMYWYQQKSSQAPKLLFHYYDKDFNNEADTPDNFQSRRPNTSFCFLDIRSPGLGDTAMYLCATSSETRTDTQYFGPGTRLTVL.

This clonotype has at least ten counts. The chain combines TRBV20-1 with TRBJ2-7; possibly TRBD1 or TRBD2 for D (5 bases each). CDR3 size: 16 residues. Germline lookup yields CDR1 DFQATT and CDR2 SNEGSKA (reference sequence). Between the trimmed V and J ends, which lost 1 base and 2 bases, there was a span of 18 bases. The CDR3 loop is CSARVGTPEGAYEQYF. CDR3 bases: TGCAGTGCTAGAGTAGGGACCCCTGAAGGAGCCTACGAGCAGTACTTC.

This clonotype was detected ten times or more. This chain uses TRBV11-2 with TRBJ1-2; TRBD1 might be the D (5 bases). Germline CDR1 is SGHAT and CDR2 is FQNNGV. V was cut by 7 bases and J by 8 bases, with 17 bases left in between. The CDR3 spans 13 residues. The chain's CDR3 is CASTPTGTVGYTF. CDR3 coding DNA: TGTGCCAGCACCCCAACCGGGACGGTGGGCTACACCTTC.

This clonotype was counted ten times or more. The chain links TRBV5-1 to TRBJ1-1; D is possibly TRBD1 (5 bases). Trimming removed 4 bases at V and 0 bases at J, with 22 bases between. The length of the CDR3 is 18 residues. Germline lookup yields CDR1 SGHRS and CDR2 YFSETQ. In DNA form, the CDR3 reads TGCGCCAGCAGCCATATACCTATCGGACAAACGATGAACACTGAAGCTTTCTTT. Protein product: CASSHIPIGQTMNTEAFF.

This clonotype was counted ten times or more. The genes are TRBV7-9 and TRBJ1-4; D unresolved. CDR3 length equals 13 residues. V was cut by 6 bases and J by 3 bases, with 8 bases left in between. Per the germline V gene, CDR1 is SEHNR and CDR2 is FQNEAQ (reference sequence). The chain's CDR3 is CASRRAPNEKLFF. CDR3 nucleotide sequence: TGTGCCAGCAGAAGGGCACCTAATGAAAAACTGTTTTTT.

This clonotype has ten or more counts. The chain couples TRBV20-1 to TRBJ2-5; D not resolved. Trimming removed 7 bases from V and 5 bases from J, with 14 bases in between. CDR1 and CDR2 (germline): DFQATT, SNEGSKA (reference sequence). The CDR3 has 12 amino acids. DNA for the CDR3: TGCAGTGAGGGTCGGTCCGGGGAGACCCAGTACTTC. Protein: CSEGRSGETQYF.

This clonotype has at least ten counts. The chain links TRBV6-1 to TRBJ1-2, with D possibly being TRBD1 (5 bases). Deletions cut 8 bases from V and 4 bases from J, with 14 bases between. The germline CDR1 and CDR2 sequences are MNHNS and SASEGT. CDR3 size: 13 residues. This CDR3 is CASRPGPSYGYTF. For the CDR3, the DNA is TGTGCCAGCCGTCCGGGACCGTCCTATGGCTACACCTTC.

This clonotype was observed at least ten times. The chain employs TRBV15 and TRBJ1-1; D remains unclear. This CDR3 contains 13 residues. CDR1 LNHNV and CDR2 YYDKDF come from the germline V gene (reference sequence). V was trimmed by 0 bases and J by 8 bases, leaving 10 bases between them. The CDR3 DNA is TGTGCCACCAGCAGAGAAATAACCCGCGAAGCTTTCTTT. Its translation is CATSREITREAFF.

This clonotype was detected a few times. The V gene is TRBV6-1, the J gene TRBJ2-5; D remains unclear. CDR3 length: 13 residues. V gave up 5 bases and J gave up 0 bases, with 7 bases separating them. Germline CDR1 is MNHNS and CDR2 is SASEGT. The DNA for the CDR3 is TGTGCCAGCAGTACAACGTACCAAGAGACCCAGTACTTC. Protein: CASSTTYQETQYF.

This clonotype occurred many times. The chain recombines TRBV7-2 with TRBJ2-5, with TRBD2 matching 12 bases. The CDR3 loop spans 16 amino acids. J was trimmed by 7 bases and V by 0 bases; bases with no gene match: 6. Germline CDR1 is SGHTA and CDR2 is FQGNSA. The CDR3 here is CASSLALAGGTATQYF. In nucleotides, the CDR3 is TGTGCCAGCAGCTTAGCCCTAGCGGGGGGGACCGCGACCCAGTACTTC.

This clonotype occurred many times. The V gene is TRBV11-1, the J gene TRBJ2-5; D not certain. Germline V gene lookup returns CDR1 SGHAT and CDR2 FQDESV (reference sequence). Trimming left V 5 bases short and J 7 bases short, with 17 bases between. This CDR3 region has 14 residues. The CDR3 region is CASSLTGPSGTQYF. Here the CDR3 DNA reads TGTGCCAGCAGCCTGACCGGGCCTTCGGGGACCCAGTACTTC.

At least ten counts were recorded for this clonotype. V usage is TRBV2 and J usage is TRBJ2-7; D might be TRBD1 (6 bases). Trimming took 7 bases from V and 2 from J, leaving 15 bases between them. The germline gives CDR1 SNHLY, CDR2 FYNNEI. This CDR3 has 14 amino acids. CDR3 DNA: TGTGCCAGCAACCAACAGGGTTTTGCCTACGAGCAGTACTTC. The encoded protein is CASNQQGFAYEQYF. The variable domain in full, with the rest retrieved from reference TRBV2 and TRBJ2-7, is EPEVTQTPSHQVTQMGQEVILRCVPISNHLYFYWYRQILGQKVEFLVSFYNNEISEKSEIFDDQFSVERPDGSNFTLKIRSTKLEDSAMYFCASNQQGFAYEQYFGPGTRLTVT.

This clonotype occurred many times. The rearrangement joins TRBV7-9 to TRBJ1-1, with D possibly TRBD1 on 6 matching bases. The CDR3 runs 13 residues. In germline, CDR1 is SEHNR, CDR2 FQNEAQ (reference sequence). V lost 1 base to trimming and J lost 4 bases, with 7 bases between them. CDR3 nucleotides: TGTGCCAGCAGCTTAGAAGGGGGCACTGAAGCTTTCTTT. Protein sequence: CASSLEGGTEAFF. Full variable domain (missing parts from reference TRBV7-9 and TRBJ1-1): DTGVSQNPRHKITKRGQNVTFRCDPISEHNRLYWYRQTLGQGPEFLTYFQNEAQLEKSRLLSDRFSAERPKGSFSTLEIQRTEQGDSAMYLCASSLEGGTEAFFGQGTRLTVV.

The sample holds many counts of this clonotype. The V gene is TRBV5-6, the J gene TRBJ1-2, with unresolved D. The ends were cut back, 0 bases at V and 8 bases at J, with 11 bases in the middle. Germline V CDR1 and CDR2: SGHDT, YYEEEE. This CDR3 comprises 13 residues. CDR3 protein: CASSLVHRTGYTF. The CDR3 DNA sequence: TGTGCCAGCAGCTTGGTACATCGCACAGGCTACACCTTC.

This clonotype has at least ten counts. J is TRBJ1-1 and V is TRBV10-3; D ambiguous. CDR1 ENHRY and CDR2 SYGVKD come from the germline V gene. Trimming shortened V by 6 bases and J by 5 bases, and 13 bases separated the two germline ends. This CDR3 is 13 amino acids long. CDR3 sequence: CAISLGERTEAFF. The CDR3 DNA follows: TGTGCCATCAGCCTGGGCGAGCGGACTGAAGCTTTCTTT.

The table lists this clonotype with many counts. V gene TRBV5-1 combines with J gene TRBJ2-1; TRBD1 agrees at 7 bases. The length of the CDR3 is 14 residues. J gave up 9 bases and V 3 bases, and 9 bases lay outside the gene matches. Germline CDR1 is SGHRS and CDR2 is YFSETQ. CDR3 DNA: TGCGCCAGCAGCTCGGACCCTCACAGGGGTGAGCAGTTCTTC. It is translated as CASSSDPHRGEQFF.

In this sample, this clonotype turned up many times. The V gene is TRBV12-3 or TRBV12-4, the J gene TRBJ2-5, with 7 bases identical to TRBD1. Trimming removed 5 bases from V and 5 bases from J; junction bases left unmatched: 5. The CDR3 has 13 residues. In DNA, the CDR3 is TGTGCCAGCAGTCTAGACAGGGCGGAGACCCAGTACTTC. This encodes CASSLDRAETQYF.

At least ten counts were recorded for this clonotype. The chain uses TRBV9 and TRBJ2-3; D is possibly TRBD1 or TRBD2 (5 bases each). The V gene's germline CDR1 is SGDLS and CDR2 YYNGEE. Deletions cut 0 bases from V and 0 bases from J, with 8 bases between. This CDR3 has 15 amino acids. The CDR3 DNA reads TGTGCCAGCAGCGTAGTGGGGACCAGCACAGATACGCAGTATTTT. This encodes CASSVVGTSTDTQYF.

In this sample, this clonotype turned up many times. The chain links TRBV28 to TRBJ1-2; 9 positions agree with TRBD1. The CDR3 consists of 16 residues. V lost 6 bases, J lost 8 bases, and 16 bases stayed unmatched. Germline V CDR1 and CDR2: MDHEN, SYDVKM. In DNA, the CDR3 is TGTGCCAGCAGACCCGGTGGGTTACAGGGGGCGCGGGGCTACACCTTC. It codes for CASRPGGLQGARGYTF.

This clonotype was detected many times. V is TRBV6-1 and J is TRBJ2-1, with TRBD2 identical over 9 bases. Trimming cost V 2 bases and J 3 bases; bases outside gene matches: 2. The CDR3 totals 15 residues. Per the germline V gene, CDR1 is MNHNS and CDR2 is SASEGT. This CDR3 is CASSESGRFYNEQFF. The CDR3 nucleotides read TGTGCCAGCAGTGAAAGCGGGAGGTTCTACAATGAGCAGTTCTTC.

This clonotype has a count of ten or more. The chain recombines TRBV27 with TRBJ2-5; 8 positions match TRBD2. CDR1 and CDR2 (germline): MNHEY, SMNVEV (reference sequence). V trimming: 3 bases; J trimming: 5 bases; junction bases outside the gene matches: 8. The CDR3 spans 15 residues. CDR3 in amino acids: CASSFGRGGRETQYF. The DNA of the CDR3 is TGTGCCAGCAGTTTCGGCCGGGGGGGCAGGGAGACCCAGTACTTC.

This clonotype appeared many times. The gene calls are TRBV9 and TRBJ1-2, with 9 bases lining up with TRBD1. This CDR3 contains 14 residues. Germline V gene data show CDR1 as SGDLS and CDR2 as YYNGEE. The V segment lost 3 bases and the J segment 4 bases; nucleotides outside the gene matches: 4. The DNA of the CDR3 is TGTGCCAGCAGCGCTACAGGGGGCAGCTATGGCTACACCTTC. Its translation: CASSATGGSYGYTF.

The gene calls are TRBV20-1 and TRBJ1-2; 7 bases align to TRBD1. Germline CDR1 is DFQATT and CDR2 is SNEGSKA (reference sequence). The V gene end was trimmed by 1 base and the J gene end by 3 bases; junction bases not matched to a gene: 8. The CDR3 extends over 15 amino acids. The CDR3 DNA sequence: TGCAGTGCTAGAGCAAGGGCAGGGGGGGACTATGGCTACACCTTC. It specifies CSARARAGGDYGYTF.

This clonotype was seen at least ten times. The V call is TRBV6-5, the J call TRBJ1-2; 9 nucleotides line up with TRBD1. J was trimmed by 6 bases and V by 2 bases; bases with no gene match: 4. Germline lookup yields CDR1 MNHEY and CDR2 SVGAGI. The CDR3 is made up of 14 amino acids. CDR3 loop: CASSYAGQGHGYTF. The CDR3 nucleotides are TGTGCCAGCAGTTACGCTGGACAGGGGCATGGCTACACCTTC.

This clonotype showed up many times. The rearrangement links TRBV6-6 to TRBJ1-1; 7 positions agree with TRBD1. The J segment lost 11 bases and the V segment lost 5 bases, leaving 11 bases of the junction unmatched. Germline-derived CDR1 and CDR2 are MNHNY and SVGAGI (reference sequence). The CDR3 sequence is 13 residues long. The CDR3 here is CASSRDREGQAFF. The CDR3, as DNA: TGTGCCAGCAGTCGTGACAGGGAAGGTCAGGCTTTCTTT.

This clonotype has ten or more counts. The rearrangement uses TRBV6-2 or TRBV6-3 and TRBJ1-4; the D is unclear. The germline gives CDR1 MNHEY, CDR2 SVGEGT. The length of the CDR3 is 13 residues. Trimming removed 5 bases from V and 8 bases from J, with 12 bases in between. The CDR3: CASSPKGGEKLFF. The CDR3 nucleotides read TGTGCCAGCAGTCCTAAAGGAGGCGAAAAACTGTTTTTT.

This clonotype has a count of ten or more. Relative to the germline gene, one junction end is altered; a read error may explain this. The chain recombines TRBV15 with TRBJ1-5, with D possibly being TRBD1 (5 bases). The germline V gene encodes CDR1 LNHNV and CDR2 YYDKDF (reference sequence). This CDR3 region has 15 residues. The CDR3 here is CATSTSGPLNQPQHF. The CDR3 DNA reads TGCGCCACCAGCACTTCGGGGCCTTTAAATCAGCCCCAGCATTTT.

The chain joins TRBV27 to TRBJ2-5; no reliable D call. CDR1 is MNHEY, CDR2 SMNVEV, per germline (reference sequence). The CDR3 sequence is 14 residues long. Trimming removed 3 bases at V and 6 bases at J, with 14 bases between. CDR3: CASSFSGSIQTQYF. DNA for the CDR3: TGTGCCAGCAGTTTTTCTGGCAGTATACAGACCCAGTACTTC.

This clonotype was observed at least ten times. The chain is built from TRBV7-2 and TRBJ1-2, with a weak D call TRBD1 (6 bases). Trimming cost V 6 bases and J 4 bases, with 12 bases left between them. Germline V CDR1 and CDR2: SGHTA, FQGNSA. CDR3 length: 13 amino acids. This chain's CDR3 is CASSPQGAYGYTF. In nucleotides, the CDR3 is TGTGCCAGCAGTCCACAGGGTGCCTATGGCTACACCTTC.